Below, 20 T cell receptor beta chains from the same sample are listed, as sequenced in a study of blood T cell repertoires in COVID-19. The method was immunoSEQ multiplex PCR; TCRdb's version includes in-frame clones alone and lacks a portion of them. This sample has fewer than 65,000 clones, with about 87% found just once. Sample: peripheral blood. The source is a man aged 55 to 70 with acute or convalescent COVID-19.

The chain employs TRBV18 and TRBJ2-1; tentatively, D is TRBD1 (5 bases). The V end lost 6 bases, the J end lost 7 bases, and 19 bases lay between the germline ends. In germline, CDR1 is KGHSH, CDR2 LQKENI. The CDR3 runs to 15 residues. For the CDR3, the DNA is TGTGCCAGCTCGCCGCCTATCCCCTCAGGGAATGAGCAGTTCTTC. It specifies CASSPPIPSGNEQFF.

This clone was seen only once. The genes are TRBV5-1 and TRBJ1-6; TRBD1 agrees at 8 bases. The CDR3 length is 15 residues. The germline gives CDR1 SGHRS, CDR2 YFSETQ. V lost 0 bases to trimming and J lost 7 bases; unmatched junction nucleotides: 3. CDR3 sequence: CASSLEGTGNSPLHF. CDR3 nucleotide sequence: TGCGCCAGCAGCTTGGAAGGGACAGGAAATTCACCCCTCCACTTT.

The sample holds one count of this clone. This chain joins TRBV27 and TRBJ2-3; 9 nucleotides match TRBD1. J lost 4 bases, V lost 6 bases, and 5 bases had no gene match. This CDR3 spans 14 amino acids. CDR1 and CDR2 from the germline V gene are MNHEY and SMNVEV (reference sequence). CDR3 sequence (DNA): TGTGCCAGCAGGGCGGACAGGGGTCCAGATACGCAGTATTTT. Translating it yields CASRADRGPDTQYF.

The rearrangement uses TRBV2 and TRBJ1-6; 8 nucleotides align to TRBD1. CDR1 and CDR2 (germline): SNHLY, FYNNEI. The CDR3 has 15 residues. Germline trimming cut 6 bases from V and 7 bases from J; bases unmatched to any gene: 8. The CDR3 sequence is CASRAGQGGNSPLHF. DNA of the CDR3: TGTGCCAGCAGGGCCGGACAGGGCGGGAATTCACCCCTCCACTTT.

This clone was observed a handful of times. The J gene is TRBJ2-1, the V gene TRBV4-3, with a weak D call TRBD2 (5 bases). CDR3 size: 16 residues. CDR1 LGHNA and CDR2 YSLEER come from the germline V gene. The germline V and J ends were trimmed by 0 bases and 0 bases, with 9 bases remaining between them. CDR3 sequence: CASSQEEAVSYNEQFF. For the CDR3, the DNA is TGCGCCAGCAGCCAAGAGGAGGCGGTCTCCTACAATGAGCAGTTCTTC.

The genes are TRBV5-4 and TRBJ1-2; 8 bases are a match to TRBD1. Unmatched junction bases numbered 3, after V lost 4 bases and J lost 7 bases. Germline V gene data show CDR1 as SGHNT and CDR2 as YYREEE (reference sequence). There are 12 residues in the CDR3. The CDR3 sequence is CASSLGQGGYTF. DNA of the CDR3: TGTGCCAGCAGCCTAGGACAGGGTGGCTACACCTTC.

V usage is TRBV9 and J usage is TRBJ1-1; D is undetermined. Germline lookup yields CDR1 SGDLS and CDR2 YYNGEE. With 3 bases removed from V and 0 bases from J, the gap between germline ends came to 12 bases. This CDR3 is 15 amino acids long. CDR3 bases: TGTGCCAGCAGCGCGGGAGGGCAGCTGAACACTGAAGCTTTCTTT. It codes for CASSAGGQLNTEAFF.

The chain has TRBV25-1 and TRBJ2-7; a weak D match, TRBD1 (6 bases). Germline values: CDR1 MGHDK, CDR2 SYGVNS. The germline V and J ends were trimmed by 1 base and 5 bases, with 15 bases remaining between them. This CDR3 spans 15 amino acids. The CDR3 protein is CASSESLTGRHEQYF. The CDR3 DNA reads TGTGCCAGCAGTGAATCGCTAACAGGGCGACACGAGCAGTACTTC.

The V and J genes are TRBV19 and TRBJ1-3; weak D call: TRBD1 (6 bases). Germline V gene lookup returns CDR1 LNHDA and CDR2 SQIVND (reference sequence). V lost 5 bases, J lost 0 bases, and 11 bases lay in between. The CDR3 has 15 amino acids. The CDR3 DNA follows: TGTGCCAGTAGTCCTCAGGGGTTCTCTGGAAACACCATATATTTT. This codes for CASSPQGFSGNTIYF.

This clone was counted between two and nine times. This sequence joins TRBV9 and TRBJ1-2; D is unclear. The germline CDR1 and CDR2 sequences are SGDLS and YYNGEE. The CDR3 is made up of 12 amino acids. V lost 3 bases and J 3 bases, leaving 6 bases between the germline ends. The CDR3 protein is CASSDSHYGYTF. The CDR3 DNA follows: TGTGCCAGCAGCGACAGTCACTATGGCTACACCTTC.

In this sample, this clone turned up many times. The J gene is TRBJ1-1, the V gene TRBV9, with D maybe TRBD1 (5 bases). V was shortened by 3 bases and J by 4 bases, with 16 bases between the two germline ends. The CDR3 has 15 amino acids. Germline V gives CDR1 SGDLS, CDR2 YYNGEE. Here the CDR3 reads CASSDRPGVLTEAFF. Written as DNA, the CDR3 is TGTGCCAGCAGCGATCGACCGGGGGTCCTCACTGAAGCTTTCTTT. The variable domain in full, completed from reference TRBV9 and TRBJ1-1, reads DSGVTQTPKHLITATGQRVTLRCSPRSGDLSVYWYQQSLDQGLQFLIQYYNGEERAKGNILERFSAQQFPDLHSELNLSSLELGDSALYFCASSDRPGVLTEAFFGQGTRLTVV.

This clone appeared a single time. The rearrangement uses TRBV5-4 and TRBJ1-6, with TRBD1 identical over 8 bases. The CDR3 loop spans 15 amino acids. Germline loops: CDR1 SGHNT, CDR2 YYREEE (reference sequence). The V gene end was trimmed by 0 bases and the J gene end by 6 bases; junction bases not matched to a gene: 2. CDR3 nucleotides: TGTGCCAGCAGCTTGGGAGGGACAGGTAATTCACCCCTCCACTTT. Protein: CASSLGGTGNSPLHF. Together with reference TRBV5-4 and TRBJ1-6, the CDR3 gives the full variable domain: ETGVTQSPTHLIKTRGQQVTLRCSSQSGHNTVSWYQQALGQGPQFIFQYYREEENGRGNFPPRFSGLQFPNYSSELNVNALELDDSALYLCASSLGGTGNSPLHFGNGTRLTVT.

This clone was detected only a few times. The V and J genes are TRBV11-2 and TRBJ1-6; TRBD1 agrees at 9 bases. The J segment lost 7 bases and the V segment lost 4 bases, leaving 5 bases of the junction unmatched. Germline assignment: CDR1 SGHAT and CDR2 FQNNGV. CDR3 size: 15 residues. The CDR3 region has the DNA TGTGCCAGCAGCTGGGGACAGGGAGGGAATTCACCCCTCCACTTT. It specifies CASSWGQGGNSPLHF. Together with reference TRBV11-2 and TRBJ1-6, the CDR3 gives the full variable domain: EAGVAQSPRYKIIEKRQSVAFWCNPISGHATLYWYQQILGQGPKLLIQFQNNGVVDDSQLPKDRFSAERLKGVDSTLKIQPAKLEDSAVYLCASSWGQGGNSPLHFGNGTRLTVT.

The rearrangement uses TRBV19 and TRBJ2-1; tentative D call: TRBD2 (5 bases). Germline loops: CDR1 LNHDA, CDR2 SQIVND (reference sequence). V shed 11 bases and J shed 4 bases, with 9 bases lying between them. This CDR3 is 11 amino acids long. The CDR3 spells CAASGYNEQFF. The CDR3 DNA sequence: TGTGCCGCGTCGGGGTACAATGAGCAGTTCTTC.

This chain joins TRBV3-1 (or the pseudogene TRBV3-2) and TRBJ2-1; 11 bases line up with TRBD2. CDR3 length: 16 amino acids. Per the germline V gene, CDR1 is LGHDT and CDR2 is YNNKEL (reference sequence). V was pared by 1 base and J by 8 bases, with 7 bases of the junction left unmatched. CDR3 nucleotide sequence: TGTGCCAGCAGCCAAGCCTCACTAGCGGGGGTGGATGAGCAGTTCTTC. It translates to CASSQASLAGVDEQFF.

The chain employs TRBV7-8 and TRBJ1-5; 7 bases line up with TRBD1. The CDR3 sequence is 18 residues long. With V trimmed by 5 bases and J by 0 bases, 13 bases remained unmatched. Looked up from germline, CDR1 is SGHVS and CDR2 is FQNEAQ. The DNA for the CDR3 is TGTGCCAGCAGCCCCGCCCGGGACAGTAGATATAGCAATCAGCCCCAGCATTTT. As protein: CASSPARDSRYSNQPQHF. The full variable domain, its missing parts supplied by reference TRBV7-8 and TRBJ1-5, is GAGVSQSPRYKVAKRGQDVALRCDPISGHVSLFWYQQALGQGPEFLTYFQNEAQLDKSGLPSDRFFAERPEGSVSTLKIQRTQQEDSAVYLCASSPARDSRYSNQPQHFGDGTRLSIL.

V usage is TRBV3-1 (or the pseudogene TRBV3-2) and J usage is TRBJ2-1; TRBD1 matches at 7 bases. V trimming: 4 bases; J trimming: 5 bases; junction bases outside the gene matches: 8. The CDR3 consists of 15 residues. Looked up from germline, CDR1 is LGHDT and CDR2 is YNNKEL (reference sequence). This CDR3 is CASSLGTVVNNEQFF. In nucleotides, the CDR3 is TGTGCCAGCAGCCTCGGGACAGTGGTCAACAATGAGCAGTTCTTC.

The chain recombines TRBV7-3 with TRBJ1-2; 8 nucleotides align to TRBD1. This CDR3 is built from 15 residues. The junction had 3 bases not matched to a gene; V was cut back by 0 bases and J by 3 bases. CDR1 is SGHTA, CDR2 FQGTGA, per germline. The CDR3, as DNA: TGTGCCAGCAGCTTAACCCAGGGGGCGGACTATGGCTACACCTTC. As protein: CASSLTQGADYGYTF.

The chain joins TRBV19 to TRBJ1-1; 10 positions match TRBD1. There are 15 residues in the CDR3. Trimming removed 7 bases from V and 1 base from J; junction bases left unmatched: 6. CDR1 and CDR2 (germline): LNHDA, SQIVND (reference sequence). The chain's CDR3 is CASTPGTGANTEAFF. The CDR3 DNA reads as TGTGCCAGTACCCCGGGGACAGGGGCGAACACTGAAGCTTTCTTT.

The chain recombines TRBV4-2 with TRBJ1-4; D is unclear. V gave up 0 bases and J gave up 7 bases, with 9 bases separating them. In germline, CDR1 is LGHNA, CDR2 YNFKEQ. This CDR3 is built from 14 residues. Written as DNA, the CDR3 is TGTGCCAGCAGCCAAGAGAATGGCATTGAAAAACTGTTTTTT. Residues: CASSQENGIEKLFF.